This T cell receptor beta chain is drawn from a study of T cells in Graves' hyperthyroidism and ophthalmopathy. Study-wide results and limits: The model anticipated ophthalmopathy a median around six months pre-onset. Blood also held most thyroid clonotypes expanded beyond 0.001.

Roughly 9.1 ml of fresh peripheral blood supplied the PBMCs. This clonotype was seen at least ten times. Its target is unknown. RNA transcripts gave rise to amplified TCR beta CDR3 regions. Initially, a first-round RT-PCR of the TCR CDR3 employed the HTBI primer set. Each CDR3 protein gets one entry after TCRdb re-called the multiplex PCR reads with MiXCR. The table records around 380,000 distinct CDR3 sequences, around an eighth of them present only once. This sequence was found in a man aged 30 to 45 with Graves' hyperthyroidism that later progressed to Graves' ophthalmopathy. Sequencing was carried out using blood.

The CDR3 DNA is TGTGCCAGCAGCCCCGGACAGATTCACCGGGAGCTGTTTTTT. The encoded protein is CASSPGQIHRELFF. The chain recombines TRBV7-9 with TRBJ2-2; weak D call: TRBD1 (6 bases). The CDR3 runs to 14 residues. Trimming removed 5 bases at V and 9 bases at J, with 16 bases between. Looked up from germline, CDR1 is SEHNR and CDR2 is FQNEAQ (reference sequence).